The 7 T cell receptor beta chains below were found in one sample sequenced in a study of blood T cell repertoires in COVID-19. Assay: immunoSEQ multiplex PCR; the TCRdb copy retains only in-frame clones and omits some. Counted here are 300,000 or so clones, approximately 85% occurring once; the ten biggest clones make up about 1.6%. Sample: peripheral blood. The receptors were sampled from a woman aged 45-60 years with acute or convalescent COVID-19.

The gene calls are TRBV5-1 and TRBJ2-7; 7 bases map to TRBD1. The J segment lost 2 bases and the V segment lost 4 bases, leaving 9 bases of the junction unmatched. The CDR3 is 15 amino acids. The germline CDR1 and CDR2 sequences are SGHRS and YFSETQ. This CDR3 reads CASSLGPGTAYEQYF. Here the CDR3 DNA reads TGCGCCAGCAGCCTCGGACCCGGGACAGCCTACGAGCAGTACTTC.

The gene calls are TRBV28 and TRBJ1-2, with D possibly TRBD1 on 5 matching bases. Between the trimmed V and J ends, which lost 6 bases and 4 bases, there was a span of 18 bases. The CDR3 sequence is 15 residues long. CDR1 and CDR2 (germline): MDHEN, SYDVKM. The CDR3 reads CASSPITGELYGYTF. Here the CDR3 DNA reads TGTGCCAGCAGCCCTATTACGGGGGAGCTCTATGGCTACACCTTC.

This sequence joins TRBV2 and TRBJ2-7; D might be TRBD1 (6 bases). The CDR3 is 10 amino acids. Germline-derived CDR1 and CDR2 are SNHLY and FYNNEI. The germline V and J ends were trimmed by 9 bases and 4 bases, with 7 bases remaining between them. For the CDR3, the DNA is TGTGCCAGACAGGGATACGAGCAGTACTTC. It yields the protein CARQGYEQYF.

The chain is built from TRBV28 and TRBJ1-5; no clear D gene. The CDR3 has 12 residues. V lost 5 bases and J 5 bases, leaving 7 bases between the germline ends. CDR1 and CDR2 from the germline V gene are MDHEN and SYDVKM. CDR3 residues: CASSPIDQPQHF. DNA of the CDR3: TGTGCCAGCAGTCCGATAGATCAGCCCCAGCATTTT.

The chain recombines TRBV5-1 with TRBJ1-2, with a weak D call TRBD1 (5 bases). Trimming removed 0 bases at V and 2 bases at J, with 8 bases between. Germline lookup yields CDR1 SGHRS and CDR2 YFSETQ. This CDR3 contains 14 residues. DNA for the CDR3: TGCGCCAGCAGCTTGGGCCGGGGGAACTATGGCTACACCTTC. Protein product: CASSLGRGNYGYTF.

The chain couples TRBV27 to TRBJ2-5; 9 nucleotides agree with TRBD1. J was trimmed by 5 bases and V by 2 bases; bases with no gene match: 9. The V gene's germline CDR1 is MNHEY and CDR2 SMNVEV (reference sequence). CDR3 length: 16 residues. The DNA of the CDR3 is TGTGCCAGCAGTTTAATGGGACAGGGACTTGGGGAGACCCAGTACTTC. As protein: CASSLMGQGLGETQYF.

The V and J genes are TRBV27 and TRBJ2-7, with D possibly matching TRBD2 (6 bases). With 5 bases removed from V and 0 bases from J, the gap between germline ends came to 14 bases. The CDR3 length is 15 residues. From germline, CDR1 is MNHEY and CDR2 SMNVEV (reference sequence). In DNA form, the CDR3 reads TGTGCCAGCAGTACCCGGACTATAGGCTCCTACGAGCAGTACTTC. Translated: CASSTRTIGSYEQYF.